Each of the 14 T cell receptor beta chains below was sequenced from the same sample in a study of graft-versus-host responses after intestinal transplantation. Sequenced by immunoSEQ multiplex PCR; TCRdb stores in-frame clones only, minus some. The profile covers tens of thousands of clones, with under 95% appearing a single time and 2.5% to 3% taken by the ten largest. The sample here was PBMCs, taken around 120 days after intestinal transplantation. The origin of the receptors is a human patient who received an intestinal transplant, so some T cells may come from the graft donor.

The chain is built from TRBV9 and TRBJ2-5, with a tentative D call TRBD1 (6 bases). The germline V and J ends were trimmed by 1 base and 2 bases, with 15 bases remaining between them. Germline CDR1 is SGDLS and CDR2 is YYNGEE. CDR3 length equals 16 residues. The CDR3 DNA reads TGTGCCAGCAGCGTAAATGAGGGGGTGGGTCAAGAGACCCAGTACTTC. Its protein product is CASSVNEGVGQETQYF.

Here the CDR3 DNA reads TGTGCCAGCAGCCAGCAAGGCGGCGGGGAGCTGTTTTTT. Encoded protein: CASSQQGGGELFF. The chain is built from TRBV7-9 and TRBJ2-2, with unresolved D. Germline V gene sequence: CDR1 SEHNR, CDR2 FQNEAQ (reference sequence). V lost 5 bases to trimming and J lost 7 bases, with 11 bases between them. The CDR3 loop spans 13 amino acids.

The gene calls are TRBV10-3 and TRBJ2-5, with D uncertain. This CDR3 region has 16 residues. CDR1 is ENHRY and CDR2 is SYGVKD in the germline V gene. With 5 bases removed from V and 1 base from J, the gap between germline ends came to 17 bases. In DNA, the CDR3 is TGTGCCATCAGTCCGGACCCCAGAGAACCCCAAGAGACCCAGTACTTC. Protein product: CAISPDPREPQETQYF.

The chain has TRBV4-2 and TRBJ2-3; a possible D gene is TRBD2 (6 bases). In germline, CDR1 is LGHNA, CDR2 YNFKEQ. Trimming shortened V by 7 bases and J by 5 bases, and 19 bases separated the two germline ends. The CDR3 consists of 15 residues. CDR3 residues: CASTSPGSLGDTQYF. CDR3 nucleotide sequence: TGTGCCAGCACCTCTCCCGGGAGCCTCGGAGATACGCAGTATTTT.

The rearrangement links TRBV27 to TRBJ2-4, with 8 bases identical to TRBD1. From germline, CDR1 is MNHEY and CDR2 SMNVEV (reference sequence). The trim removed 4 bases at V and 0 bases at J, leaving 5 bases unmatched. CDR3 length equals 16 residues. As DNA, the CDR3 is TGTGCCAGCAGTTACGACAGGGGTTTAGCCAAAAACATTCAGTACTTC. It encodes CASSYDRGLAKNIQYF.

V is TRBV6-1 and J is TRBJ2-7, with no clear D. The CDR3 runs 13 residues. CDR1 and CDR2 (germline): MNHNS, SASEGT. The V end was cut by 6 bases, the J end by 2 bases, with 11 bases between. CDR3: CASRGGTTYEQYF. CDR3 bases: TGTGCCAGCAGAGGCGGCACAACCTACGAGCAGTACTTC.

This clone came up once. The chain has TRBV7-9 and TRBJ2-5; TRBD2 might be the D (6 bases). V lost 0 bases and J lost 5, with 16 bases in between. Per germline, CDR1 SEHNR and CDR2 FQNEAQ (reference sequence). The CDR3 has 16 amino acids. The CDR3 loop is CASSLARRALGETQYF. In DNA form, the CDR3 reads TGTGCCAGCAGCTTAGCGAGGAGGGCTTTGGGGGAGACCCAGTACTTC.

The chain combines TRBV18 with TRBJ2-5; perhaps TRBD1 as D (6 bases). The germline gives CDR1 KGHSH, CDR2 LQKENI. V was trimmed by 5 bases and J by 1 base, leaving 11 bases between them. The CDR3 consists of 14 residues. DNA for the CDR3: TGTGCCAGCTCAAGGGACACAGGCCAAGAGACCCAGTACTTC. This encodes CASSRDTGQETQYF.

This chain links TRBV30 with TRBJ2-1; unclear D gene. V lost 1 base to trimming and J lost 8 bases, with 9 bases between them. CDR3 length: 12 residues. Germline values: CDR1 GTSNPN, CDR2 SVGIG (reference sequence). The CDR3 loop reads CAWSGDRDEQFF. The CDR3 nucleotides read TGTGCCTGGAGTGGGGATCGCGATGAGCAGTTCTTC.

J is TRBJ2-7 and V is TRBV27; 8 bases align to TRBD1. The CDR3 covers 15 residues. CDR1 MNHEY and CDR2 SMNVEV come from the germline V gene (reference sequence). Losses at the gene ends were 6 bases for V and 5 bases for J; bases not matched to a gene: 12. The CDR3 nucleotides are TGTGCCAGCAGCGGCAGACAGGGGCGGTTCCACGAGCAGTACTTC. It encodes CASSGRQGRFHEQYF.

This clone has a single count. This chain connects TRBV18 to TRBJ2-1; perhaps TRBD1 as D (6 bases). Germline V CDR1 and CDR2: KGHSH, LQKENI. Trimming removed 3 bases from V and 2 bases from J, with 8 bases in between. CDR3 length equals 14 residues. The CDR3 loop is CASSPDRTYNEQFF. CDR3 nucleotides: TGTGCCAGCTCACCGGACAGAACCTACAATGAGCAGTTCTTC.

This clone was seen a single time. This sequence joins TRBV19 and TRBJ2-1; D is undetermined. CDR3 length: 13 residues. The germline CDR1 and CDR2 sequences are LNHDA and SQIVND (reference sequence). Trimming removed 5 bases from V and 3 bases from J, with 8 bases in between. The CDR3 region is CASSPVNYNEQFF. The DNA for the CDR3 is TGTGCCAGTAGTCCGGTCAACTACAATGAGCAGTTCTTC.

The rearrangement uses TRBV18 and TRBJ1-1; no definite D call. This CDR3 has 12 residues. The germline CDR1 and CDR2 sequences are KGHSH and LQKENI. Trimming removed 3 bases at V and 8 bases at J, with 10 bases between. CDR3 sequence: CASSPGNPEAFF. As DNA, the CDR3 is TGTGCCAGCTCACCGGGAAACCCCGAAGCTTTCTTT. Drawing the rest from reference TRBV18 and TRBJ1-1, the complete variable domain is NAGVMQNPRHLVRRRGQEARLRCSPMKGHSHVYWYRQLPEEGLKFMVYLQKENIIDESGMPKERFSAEFPKEGPSILRIQQVVRGDSAAYFCASSPGNPEAFFGQGTRLTVV.

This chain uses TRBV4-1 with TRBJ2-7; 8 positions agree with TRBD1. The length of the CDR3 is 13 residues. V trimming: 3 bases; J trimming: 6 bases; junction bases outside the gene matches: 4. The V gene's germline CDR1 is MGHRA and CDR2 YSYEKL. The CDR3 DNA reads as TGCGCCAGCAGCCATCGGACAGGGAGCGAGCAGTACTTC. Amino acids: CASSHRTGSEQYF.